This T cell receptor beta chain was retrieved from a study of immune evolution from preneoplasia to lung adenocarcinoma. Study in general: HLA loss of heterozygosity: less than 9% AIS, about 15% MIA, about 31% ADC, none AAH.

Findings of the study overall: Top clone share appeared to fall from AAH through AIS, MIA, adenocarcinoma. Normal lung had highest clonality; later lesions appeared denser, more diverse.

Trimming took 4 bases from V and 0 from J; bases not matched to a gene: 15. This CDR3 region has 20 residues. The germline V gene has CDR1 MDHEN and CDR2 SYDVKM. Produced via immunoSEQ multiplex PCR; TCRdb's table is partial and in-frame only. The data show 35,000 to 40,000 clones, 74% seen once. As to this clone: Its antigen is currently unknown.

The chain carries TRBV28 and TRBJ2-1; TRBD2 aligns across 10 bases. The source of this sequence is a person aged 55 to 70 with lung adenocarcinoma. Specimen: FFPE invasive lung adenocarcinoma tissue. The CDR3 loop reads CASSSSTSGRKSGSYNEQFF. CDR3 DNA sequence: TGTGCCAGCAGTTCCTCGACTAGCGGGCGGAAGAGTGGCTCCTACAATGAGCAGTTCTTC. The variable domain in full, completed from reference TRBV28 and TRBJ2-1, reads DVKVTQSSRYLVKRTGEKVFLECVQDMDHENMFWYRQDPGLGLRLIYFSYDVKMKEKGDIPEGYSVSREKKERFSLILESASTNQTSMYLCASSSSTSGRKSGSYNEQFFGPGTRLTVL.